Below, one TCR beta chain is given with its context. Its antigen is unidentified. This sample stems from a study of T-cell memory formation after mild COVID-19. After 5'RACE with constant-segment primers, TCR alpha and TCR beta cDNA libraries carrying sample barcodes and UMIs were obtained. TCRdb redid the calling of the 5' RACE reads with MiXCR, one entry per CDR3 protein. The profile shows some 600,000 distinct CDR3 sequences, 15% to 20% of them singletons. Study results and caveats: Contracting CD4+ clones lay largely in CM and EM, with CD8+ ones residing in EMRA. Contracting clones from day 15 to 85 had balanced CD4/CD8; later expanders favoured CD4+.

The CDR3 is made up of 13 amino acids. Germline loops: CDR1 GTSNPN, CDR2 SVGIG (reference sequence). With 0 bases removed from V and 6 bases from J, the gap between germline ends came to 8 bases. The chain is built from TRBV30 and TRBJ2-2; no reliable D call. The sequenced sample consisted of PBMCs or a T cell subset sorted from them (not recorded which). This clonotype originated in an adult woman who had mild COVID-19 (a few samples of this study predate the infection). Cell type and time point are not known. CDR3 in amino acids: CAWSVSTPGELFF. CDR3 nucleotides: TGTGCCTGGAGTGTATCCACCCCCGGGGAGCTGTTTTTT.